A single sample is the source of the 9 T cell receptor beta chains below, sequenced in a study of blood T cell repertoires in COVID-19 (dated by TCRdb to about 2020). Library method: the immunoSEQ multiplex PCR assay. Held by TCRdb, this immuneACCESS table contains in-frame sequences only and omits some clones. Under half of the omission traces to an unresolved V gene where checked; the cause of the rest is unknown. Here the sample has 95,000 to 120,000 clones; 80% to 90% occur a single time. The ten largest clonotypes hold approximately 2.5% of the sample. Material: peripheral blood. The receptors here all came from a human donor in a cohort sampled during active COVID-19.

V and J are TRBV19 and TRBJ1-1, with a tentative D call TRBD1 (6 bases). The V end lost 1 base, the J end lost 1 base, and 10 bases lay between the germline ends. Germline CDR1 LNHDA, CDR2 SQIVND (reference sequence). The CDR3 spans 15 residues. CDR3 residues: CASSIGDIKNTEAFF. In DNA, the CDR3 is TGTGCCAGTAGTATAGGGGACATTAAGAACACTGAAGCTTTCTTT. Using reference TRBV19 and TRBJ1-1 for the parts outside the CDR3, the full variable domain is DGGITQSPKYLFRKEGQNVTLSCEQNLNHDAMYWYRQDPGQGLRLIYYSQIVNDFQKGDIAEGYSVSREKKESFPLTVTSAQKNPTAFYLCASSIGDIKNTEAFFGQGTRLTVV.

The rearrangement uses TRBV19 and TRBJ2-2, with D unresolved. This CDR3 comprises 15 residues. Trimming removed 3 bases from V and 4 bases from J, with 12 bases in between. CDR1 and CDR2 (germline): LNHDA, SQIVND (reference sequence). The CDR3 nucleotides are TGTGCCAGTAGTATGGTGCCGGTGCTCACCGGGGAGCTGTTTTTT. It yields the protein CASSMVPVLTGELFF.

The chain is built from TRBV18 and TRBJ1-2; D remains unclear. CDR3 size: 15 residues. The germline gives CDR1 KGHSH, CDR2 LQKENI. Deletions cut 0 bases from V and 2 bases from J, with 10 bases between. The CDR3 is CASSPPSKTNYGYTF. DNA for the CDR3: TGTGCCAGCTCACCACCCTCTAAAACCAACTATGGCTACACCTTC.

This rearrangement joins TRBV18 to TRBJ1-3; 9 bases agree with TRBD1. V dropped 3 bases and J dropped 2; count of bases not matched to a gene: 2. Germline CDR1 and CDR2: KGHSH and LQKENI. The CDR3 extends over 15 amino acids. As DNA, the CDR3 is TGTGCCAGCTCACCGGGGACAGGGACTGGAAACACCATATATTTT. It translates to CASSPGTGTGNTIYF.

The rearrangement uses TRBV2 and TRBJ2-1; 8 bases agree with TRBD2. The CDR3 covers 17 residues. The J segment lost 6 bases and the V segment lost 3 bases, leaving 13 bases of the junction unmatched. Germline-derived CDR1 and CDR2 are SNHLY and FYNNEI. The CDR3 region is CASSEWLAGLSGNEQFF. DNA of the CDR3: TGTGCCAGCAGTGAGTGGCTAGCGGGTCTGAGCGGCAATGAGCAGTTCTTC. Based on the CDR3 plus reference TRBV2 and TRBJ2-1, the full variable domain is EPEVTQTPSHQVTQMGQEVILRCVPISNHLYFYWYRQILGQKVEFLVSFYNNEISEKSEIFDDQFSVERPDGSNFTLKIRSTKLEDSAMYFCASSEWLAGLSGNEQFFGPGTRLTVL.

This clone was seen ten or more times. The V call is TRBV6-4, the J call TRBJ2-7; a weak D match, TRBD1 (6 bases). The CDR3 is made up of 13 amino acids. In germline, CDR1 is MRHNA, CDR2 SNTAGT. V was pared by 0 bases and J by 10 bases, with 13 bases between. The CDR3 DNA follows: TGTGCCAGCAGTGACTCTGAAGGGGGTAGACAGTACTTC. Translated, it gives CASSDSEGGRQYF.

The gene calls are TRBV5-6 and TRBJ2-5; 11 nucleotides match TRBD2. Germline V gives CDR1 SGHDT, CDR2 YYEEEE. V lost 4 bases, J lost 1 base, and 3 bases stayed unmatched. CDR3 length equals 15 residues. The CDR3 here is CASSASGGSQETQYF. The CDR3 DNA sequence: TGTGCCAGCAGCGCTAGCGGGGGGTCCCAAGAGACCCAGTACTTC.

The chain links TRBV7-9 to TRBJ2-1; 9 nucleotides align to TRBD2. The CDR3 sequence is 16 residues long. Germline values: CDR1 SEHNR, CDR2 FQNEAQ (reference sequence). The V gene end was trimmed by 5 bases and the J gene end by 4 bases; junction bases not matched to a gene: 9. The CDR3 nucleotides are TGTGCCAGCAGCCTCCGTTTAGCGGGAGTTTACAATGAGCAGTTCTTC. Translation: CASSLRLAGVYNEQFF.

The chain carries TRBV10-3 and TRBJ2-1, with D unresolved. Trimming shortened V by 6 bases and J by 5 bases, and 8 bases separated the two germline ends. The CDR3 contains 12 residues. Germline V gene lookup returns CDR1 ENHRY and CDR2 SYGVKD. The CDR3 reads CAISPDNNEQFF. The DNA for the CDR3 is TGTGCCATCAGCCCCGACAACAATGAGCAGTTCTTC.